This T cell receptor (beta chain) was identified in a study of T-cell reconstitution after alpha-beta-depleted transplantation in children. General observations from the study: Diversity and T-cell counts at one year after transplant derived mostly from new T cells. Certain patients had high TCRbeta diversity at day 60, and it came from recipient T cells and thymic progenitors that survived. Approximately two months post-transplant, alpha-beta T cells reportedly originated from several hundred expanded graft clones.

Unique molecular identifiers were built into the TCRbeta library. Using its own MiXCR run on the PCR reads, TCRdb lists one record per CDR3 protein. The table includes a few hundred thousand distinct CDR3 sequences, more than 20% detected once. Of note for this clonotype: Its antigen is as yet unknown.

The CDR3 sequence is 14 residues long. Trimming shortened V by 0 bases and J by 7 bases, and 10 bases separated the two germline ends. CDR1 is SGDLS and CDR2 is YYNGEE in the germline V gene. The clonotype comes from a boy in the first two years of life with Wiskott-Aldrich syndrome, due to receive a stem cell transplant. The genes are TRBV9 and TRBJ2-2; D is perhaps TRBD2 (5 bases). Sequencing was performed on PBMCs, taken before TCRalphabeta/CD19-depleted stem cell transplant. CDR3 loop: CASSVGPTSGELFF. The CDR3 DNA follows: TGTGCCAGCAGCGTAGGTCCTACTAGCGGGGAGCTGTTTTTT.